Sequencing of this T cell receptor (beta chain) was carried out in a study of T cells in women clearing cervical HPV infection. Study-level information: Case blood was drawn when the lesion was first found; control blood after infection became undetectable. For cases, blood was sampled a median 149 days after lesion detection, interquartile range roughly 80 to 220 days.

The protocol was immunoSEQ multiplex PCR, while the TCRdb copy is restricted to in-frame clones and leaves out a portion. Its listing shows about 39,000 clones. Dot-blot hybridization genotyped cervical HPV amplified with MY09/MY11 PCR. Comments on this clone: The antigen remains undetermined. With the read ending 3 residues before the CDR3 end, the germline J gene is used to fill in that end.

Study-wide results and caveats: T-cell numbers per sample were unknown and may explain richness differences.

From germline, CDR1 is GTSNPN and CDR2 SVGIG (reference sequence). Unmatched junction bases numbered 9, after V lost 1 base and J lost 5 bases. The CDR3 spans 15 residues. The sequencing sample was made of blood buffy coat. The chain is built from TRBV30 and TRBJ2-7; 9 bases line up with TRBD2. The TCR comes from a woman aged 18 to 75 with a cervical HPV16 infection that either progressed to CIN3+ or cleared (not recorded which). The part of the CDR3 DNA that was read is TGTGCCTGGAGTGGGTCCCGCGGGAGGGTCGACGAG. Amino acids: CAWSGSRGRVDE. The full CDR3 sequence reads CAWSGSRGRVDEQYF. The full variable domain, rest sourced from reference TRBV30 and TRBJ2-7, is SQTIHQWPATLVQPVGSPLSLECTVEGTSNPNLYWYRQAAGRGLQLLFYSVGIGQISSEVPQNLSASRPQDRQFILSSKKLLLSDSGFYLCAWSGSRGRVDEQYFGPGTRLTVT.